The next 17 T cell receptor beta chains were all read from a single sample in a study of shared clonotypes between healthy human individuals. Profiling relied on immunoSEQ multiplex PCR, and the TCRdb table lists in-frame clones only, not all of them. The profile shows about 680,000 clones, more than 70% of them singletons. The sequenced sample consisted of memory CD4+ T cells sorted from blood. Subset in this sample: CD45RA-negative fraction. These receptors were collected from a woman younger than 45 in good health.

The CDR3 here is CAIISWRSSYEQYF. CDR3 nucleotide sequence: TGTGCCATCATTTCCTGGCGGAGCTCCTACGAGCAGTACTTC. V usage is TRBV10-3 and J usage is TRBJ2-7, with D hard to call. V dropped 7 bases and J dropped 0 bases, with 13 bases sitting between them. Per the germline V gene, CDR1 is ENHRY and CDR2 is SYGVKD. This CDR3 is 14 amino acids long.

V usage is TRBV28 and J usage is TRBJ2-3; D gene unclear. Per the germline V gene, CDR1 is MDHEN and CDR2 is SYDVKM. The CDR3 contains 11 residues. V was clipped by 5 bases and J by 4 bases, with 4 bases between them. DNA of the CDR3: TGTGCCAGCAGTGATTCAGATACGCAGTATTTT. This sequence encodes CASSDSDTQYF.

V is TRBV19 and J is TRBJ2-1, with a weak D call TRBD1 (6 bases). This CDR3 is 14 amino acids long. Trimming left V 7 bases short and J 3 bases short, with 13 bases between. CDR1 and CDR2 from the germline V gene are LNHDA and SQIVND (reference sequence). CDR3 coding DNA: TGTGCCAGTACAAAGGGGGATCACTACAATGAGCAGTTCTTC. It codes for CASTKGDHYNEQFF.

As regards this clone: This specimen includes other DNA sequences encoding the same CDR3. V gene TRBV19 combines with J gene TRBJ1-5, with TRBD1 identical over 8 bases. Trimming took 3 bases from V and 6 from J; bases not matched to a gene: 4. This CDR3 has 14 residues. CDR1 is LNHDA and CDR2 is SQIVND in the germline V gene (reference sequence). CDR3 in DNA: TGTGCCAGTAGTATTCTCGACAGGGGTCAGCCCCAGCATTTT. Translating it yields CASSILDRGQPQHF.

This clone was detected a few times. This chain links TRBV18 with TRBJ2-4, with 8 bases lining up with TRBD2. Germline trimming cut 2 bases from V and 3 bases from J; bases unmatched to any gene: 3. CDR1 and CDR2 from the germline V gene are KGHSH and LQKENI. CDR3 length: 15 amino acids. The CDR3 DNA sequence: TGTGCCAGCTCACCAGCGGGGGGAGGCAAAAACATTCAGTACTTC. Encoded protein: CASSPAGGGKNIQYF. Drawing the rest from reference TRBV18 and TRBJ2-4, the complete variable domain is NAGVMQNPRHLVRRRGQEARLRCSPMKGHSHVYWYRQLPEEGLKFMVYLQKENIIDESGMPKERFSAEFPKEGPSILRIQQVVRGDSAAYFCASSPAGGGKNIQYFGAGTRLSVL.

In the case of this clone: This same CDR3 is encoded by further DNA sequences in the sample. This chain joins TRBV28 and TRBJ1-5; D unclear. This CDR3 has 13 residues. The ends were cut back, 2 bases at V and 7 bases at J, with 9 bases in the middle. The germline V gene encodes CDR1 MDHEN and CDR2 SYDVKM. For the CDR3, the DNA is TGTGCCAGCAGTTTACGGGGAGGCCAGCCCCAGCATTTT. Its translation is CASSLRGGQPQHF.

The genes are TRBV11-3 and TRBJ2-2; D gene uncertain. The V gene's germline CDR1 is SGHNT and CDR2 YENEEA. The CDR3 consists of 11 residues. The V and J ends lost 6 bases and 7 bases respectively, with 6 bases between them. This chain's CDR3 is CASRGNGELFF. The CDR3, as DNA: TGTGCCAGCAGGGGTAACGGGGAGCTGTTTTTT.

This chain uses TRBV5-6 with TRBJ1-6; 7 nucleotides align to TRBD1. Germline V gene sequence: CDR1 SGHDT, CDR2 YYEEEE. This CDR3 is built from 15 residues. V shed 4 bases and J 4 bases; nucleotides not matched to a gene: 5. CDR3 in amino acids: CASSRGQIYNSPLHF. The CDR3 region has the DNA TGTGCCAGCAGCAGGGGACAGATATATAATTCACCCCTCCACTTT.

This chain connects TRBV18 to TRBJ2-2, with D tentatively TRBD1 (6 bases). V lost 3 bases and J lost 6, with 11 bases in between. This CDR3 spans 14 amino acids. CDR1 and CDR2 from the germline V gene are KGHSH and LQKENI. The CDR3 DNA sequence: TGTGCCAGCTCACCTCAGGGGTTGGCCGGGGAGCTGTTTTTT. Amino acid sequence: CASSPQGLAGELFF.

V and J are TRBV6-6 and TRBJ2-5; possibly TRBD1 for D (7 bases). The V gene's germline CDR1 is MNHNY and CDR2 SVGAGI (reference sequence). The CDR3 covers 16 residues. V was shortened by 4 bases and J by 5 bases, with 20 bases between the two germline ends. CDR3 bases: TGTGCCAGCAGTTTCTCGAGAGGGGGCGGGACGGAGACCCAGTACTTC. Encoded protein: CASSFSRGGGTETQYF.

The gene calls are TRBV6-5 and TRBJ1-1, with D perhaps TRBD1 (5 bases). This CDR3 has 15 amino acids. V lost 1 base to trimming and J lost 4 bases, with 13 bases between them. Germline CDR1 and CDR2: MNHEY and SVGAGI. Here the CDR3 reads CASSYWGTGATEAFF. The CDR3 bases are TGTGCCAGCAGTTACTGGGGTACAGGAGCCACTGAAGCTTTCTTT.

This rearrangement joins TRBV25-1 to TRBJ2-7, with D possibly being TRBD1 (6 bases). Trimming took 4 bases from V and 0 from J, leaving 13 bases between them. Germline V gene data show CDR1 as MGHDK and CDR2 as SYGVNS. CDR3 size: 15 residues. The CDR3 loop reads CASSGPDRNSYEQYF. CDR3 sequence (DNA): TGTGCCAGCAGTGGACCCGACAGGAACTCCTACGAGCAGTACTTC.

The chain employs TRBV15 and TRBJ1-4, with 7 bases matching TRBD1. This CDR3 is 17 amino acids long. V dropped 0 bases and J dropped 0; count of bases not matched to a gene: 4. Germline loops: CDR1 LNHNV, CDR2 YYDKDF (reference sequence). The CDR3 here is CATSRDLGTATNEKLFF. DNA for the CDR3: TGTGCCACCAGCAGAGATCTCGGGACAGCAACTAATGAAAAACTGTTTTTT. Full variable domain (missing parts from reference TRBV15 and TRBJ1-4): DAMVIQNPRYQVTQFGKPVTLSCSQTLNHNVMYWYQQKSSQAPKLLFHYYDKDFNNEADTPDNFQSRRPNTSFCFLDIRSPGLGDTAMYLCATSRDLGTATNEKLFFGSGTQLSVL.

As concerns this clone: Germline is not matched at one junction end, which may reflect a read error. The chain combines TRBV7-2 with TRBJ2-3; 8 bases fit TRBD2. This CDR3 spans 13 amino acids. CDR1 and CDR2 (germline): SGHTA, FQGNSA. The CDR3 nucleotides are TGTGCCAGCAGCTATTTTCGAGCGGGAGAAGGGACCTTT. Its protein is CASSYFRAGEGTF.

A note on this clone: This sample also contains other DNA sequences that code for the same CDR3. The chain links TRBV18 to TRBJ2-7; D gene ambiguous. Germline V gene data show CDR1 as KGHSH and CDR2 as LQKENI. With 3 bases removed from V and 3 bases from J, the gap between germline ends came to 6 bases. The CDR3 length is 12 residues. CDR3 in amino acids: CASSPANYEQYF. The CDR3 DNA sequence: TGTGCCAGCTCACCTGCAAACTACGAGCAGTACTTC.

CDR3 loop: CASSIDGGRAGETQYF. The CDR3 region has the DNA TGTGCCAGTAGTATAGATGGCGGGAGGGCAGGCGAGACCCAGTACTTC. This chain links TRBV19 with TRBJ2-5, with 9 nucleotides matching TRBD2. Trimming cost V 0 bases and J 5 bases; bases outside gene matches: 7. The CDR3 runs to 16 residues. Germline-derived CDR1 and CDR2 are LNHDA and SQIVND (reference sequence).

The chain recombines TRBV27 with TRBJ1-3, with 9 bases that match TRBD1. Germline V gene data show CDR1 as MNHEY and CDR2 as SMNVEV (reference sequence). Unmatched junction bases numbered 2, after V lost 2 bases and J lost 0 bases. CDR3 size: 16 residues. The CDR3 spells CASSLRGQGSGNTIYF. As DNA, the CDR3 is TGTGCCAGCAGTTTAAGGGGACAGGGCTCTGGAAACACCATATATTTT.